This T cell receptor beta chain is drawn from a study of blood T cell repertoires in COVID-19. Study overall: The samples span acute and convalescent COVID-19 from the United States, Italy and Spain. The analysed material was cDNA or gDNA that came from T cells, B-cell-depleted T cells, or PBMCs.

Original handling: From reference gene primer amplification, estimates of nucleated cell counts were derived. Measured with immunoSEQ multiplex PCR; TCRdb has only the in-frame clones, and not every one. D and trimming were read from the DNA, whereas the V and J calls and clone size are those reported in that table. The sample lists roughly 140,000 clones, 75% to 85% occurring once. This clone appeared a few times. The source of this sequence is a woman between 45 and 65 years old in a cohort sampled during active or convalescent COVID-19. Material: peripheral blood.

The CDR3 reads CATTDRVNSPLHF. CDR3 DNA sequence: TGTGCCACCACGGACAGGGTGAATTCACCCCTCCACTTT. The chain is built from TRBV15 and TRBJ1-6; 8 positions match TRBD1. J was trimmed by 7 bases and V by 7 bases; bases with no gene match: 3. The V gene's germline CDR1 is LNHNV and CDR2 YYDKDF (reference sequence). The CDR3 covers 13 residues.